This TCR beta chain was identified in a study of cytomegalovirus exposure and HLA in healthy donors. Study-level results: In vitro testing confirmed three CMV-associated chains as specific for CMV antigens.

The repertoire was sequenced with immunoSEQ multiplex PCR; TCRdb's copy has only in-frame clones and lacks some. The top ten clones hold 3.1% of a sample with more than 250,000 clones, 80% to 95% of them seen once. A word on this clone: The antigen remains undetermined.

This sequence originates from a woman in her 30s in good health and CMV-seronegative. Sequencing was performed on PBMCs.

The CDR3 protein is CASSTYVETQYF. CDR3 DNA sequence: TGTGCCAGCAGTACCTACGTAGAGACCCAGTACTTC. The V gene is TRBV6-1, the J gene TRBJ2-5; unclear D gene. CDR3 length: 12 residues. Trimming took off 5 bases at V and 4 bases at J, with 8 bases between the two ends. Per the germline V gene, CDR1 is MNHNS and CDR2 is SASEGT.